Detailed here is one TCR beta chain. Its cognate antigen is unknown. Libraries were prepared by immunoSEQ multiplex PCR; TCRdb keeps only in-frame clonotypes and omits some of them. The top ten clones hold 4% to 5.5% of a sample with around 76,000 clones, approximately 90% of them seen once. This specimen comes from a study of resident and recirculating memory T cells in vitiligo. This CDR3 is 13 amino acids long. Trimming took off 2 bases at V and 7 bases at J, with 11 bases between the two ends. Germline V gene lookup returns CDR1 MNHEY and CDR2 SVGAGI. Stable patients also lacked confetti depigmentation, a sign of active vitiligo. Anyone treated within the previous three months was excluded. Regarding the study as a whole: No unique dominant TCR clone was found in vitiligo lesions.

The receptor comes from a male donor with vitiligo. Specimen: blood. This chain links TRBV6-5 with TRBJ1-2; D call uncertain. The CDR3 loop reads CASSYNDRGGYTF. The CDR3 DNA reads as TGTGCCAGCAGTTACAACGACCGAGGTGGCTACACCTTC.